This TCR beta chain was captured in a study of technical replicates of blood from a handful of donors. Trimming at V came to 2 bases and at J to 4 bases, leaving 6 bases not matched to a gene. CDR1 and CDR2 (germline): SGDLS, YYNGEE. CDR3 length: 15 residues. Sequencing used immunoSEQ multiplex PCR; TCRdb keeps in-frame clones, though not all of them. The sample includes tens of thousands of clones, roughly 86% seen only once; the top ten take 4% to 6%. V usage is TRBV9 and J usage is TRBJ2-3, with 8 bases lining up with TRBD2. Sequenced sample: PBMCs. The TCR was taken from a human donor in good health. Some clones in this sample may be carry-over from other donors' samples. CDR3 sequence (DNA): TGTGCCAGCAGCGTGATAGCGGGGCGGGCAGATACGCAGTATTTT. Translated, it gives CASSVIAGRADTQYF.